This T cell receptor (beta chain) was identified during a study of T-cell reconstitution after alpha-beta-depleted transplantation in children. Unique molecular identifiers were incorporated into the prepared TCRbeta library. From the PCR reads, TCRdb called clonotypes with MiXCR, one entry per CDR3 protein. The sample shows about 500,000 distinct CDR3 sequences, about 33% of them seen only once. V lost 2 bases to trimming and J lost 3 bases, with 20 bases between them. Germline V lookup: CDR1 SEHNR, CDR2 FQNEAQ (reference sequence). This CDR3 is 17 amino acids long. The chain has TRBV7-9 and TRBJ2-7; weak D call: TRBD2 (5 bases). Sample: PBMCs from the stem cell graft donor, taken from the stem cell graft. The TCR comes from a human donor who donated a stem cell graft to a child with aplastic anemia. CDR3 bases: TGTGCCAGCAGCTTATCGGAAGGACTTACTCGCGGCTACGAGCAGTACTTC. Translated: CASSLSEGLTRGYEQYF.